A single T cell receptor beta chain is shown here with its context. Treatment indicated: some 20 received Ad26.COV2.S at low or high dose, single or two shots; 5 received placebo; per-sample allocation not given. After the first vaccine or placebo injection, samples were drawn on day 63. Using immunoSEQ multiplex PCR, the repertoire was profiled, and TCRdb retains in-frame clones only, with some absent. Of some 330,000 clones in the sample, under 90% were seen once. V shed 6 bases and J 0 bases; nucleotides not matched to a gene: 8. Germline V gives CDR1 LNHDA, CDR2 SQIVND (reference sequence). The CDR3 contains 16 residues. This entry belongs to a study of Ad26.COV2.S vaccination and SARS-CoV-2 variants.

The chain uses TRBV19 and TRBJ1-1; TRBD1 aligns across 9 bases. This receptor was obtained from a person between 18 and 65 years old who received the Ad26.COV2.S COVID-19 vaccine or a placebo. The sample in question was peripheral blood, obtained in a trial of Ad26.COV2.S vaccine versus placebo. CDR3 bases: TGTGCCAGTAGGGACAGGGGCCTGGCCGTGAACACTGAAGCTTTCTTT. The encoded protein is CASRDRGLAVNTEAFF. The whole variable domain, filled in from reference TRBV19 and TRBJ1-1, reads DGGITQSPKYLFRKEGQNVTLSCEQNLNHDAMYWYRQDPGQGLRLIYYSQIVNDFQKGDIAEGYSVSREKKESFPLTVTSAQKNPTAFYLCASRDRGLAVNTEAFFGQGTRLTVV.